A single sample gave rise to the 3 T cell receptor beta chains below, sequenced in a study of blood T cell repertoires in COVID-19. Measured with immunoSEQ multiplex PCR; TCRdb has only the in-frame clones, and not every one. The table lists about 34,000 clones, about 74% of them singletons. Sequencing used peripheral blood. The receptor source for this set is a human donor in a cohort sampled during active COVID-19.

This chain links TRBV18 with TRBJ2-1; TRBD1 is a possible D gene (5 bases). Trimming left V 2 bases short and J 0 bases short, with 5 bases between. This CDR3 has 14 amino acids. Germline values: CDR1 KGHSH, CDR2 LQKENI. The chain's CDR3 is CASSPRGSYNEQFF. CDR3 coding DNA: TGTGCCAGCTCACCAAGGGGCTCCTACAATGAGCAGTTCTTC.

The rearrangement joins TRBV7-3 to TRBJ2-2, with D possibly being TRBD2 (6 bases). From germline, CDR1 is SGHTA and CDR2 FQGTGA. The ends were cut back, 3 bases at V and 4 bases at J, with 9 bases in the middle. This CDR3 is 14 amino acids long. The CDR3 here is CASSFAGSTGELFF. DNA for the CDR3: TGTGCCAGCAGCTTCGCGGGATCCACCGGGGAGCTGTTTTTT.

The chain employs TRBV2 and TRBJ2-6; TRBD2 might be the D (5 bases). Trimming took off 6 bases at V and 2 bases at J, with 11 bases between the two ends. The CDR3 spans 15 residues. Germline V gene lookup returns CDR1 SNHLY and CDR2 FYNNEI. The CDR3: CASRGQRAGANVLTF. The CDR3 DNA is TGTGCCAGCAGAGGGCAGAGGGCTGGGGCCAACGTCCTGACTTTC.